This T cell receptor beta chain came from a study of blood T cell repertoires in COVID-19. Study as a whole: Some COVID-19 samples were acute and others convalescent; all came from the United States, Italy and Spain.

The table came from immunoSEQ multiplex PCR; TCRdb's copy has only in-frame clones and leaves some out. This table holds about 210,000 clones, around nine tenths found once. The CDR3 is 14 amino acids. The germline gives CDR1 LNHDA, CDR2 SQIVND (reference sequence). V was cut by 3 bases and J by 7 bases, with 13 bases left in between. This clonotype was sampled from a man aged 55 to 70 with acute or convalescent COVID-19. Material: peripheral blood. V and J are TRBV19 and TRBJ1-3, with no clear D. In nucleotides, the CDR3 is TGTGCCAGTAGTATCAGCGGCCTCGGGAACACCATATATTTT. Residues: CASSISGLGNTIYF.